This TCR beta chain was sequenced for a study of long-term antiretroviral therapy in people with HIV. With survey level as its setting, the immunoSEQ assay was v3.0. Profiling relied on immunoSEQ multiplex PCR, and the TCRdb table lists in-frame clones only, not all of them. The repertoire holds approximately 30,000 clones, with over 80% as singletons. The source of this sequence is a man in his late teens or twenties with HIV. The input for sequencing was unsorted PBMCs, taken 0.4 years after starting antiretroviral therapy.

CDR3 bases: TGTGCCAGCAGTTACTCGAACGGAAAAGTCTCCTACGAGCAGTACTTC. It codes for CASSYSNGKVSYEQYF. The genes are TRBV6-5 and TRBJ2-7, with D unclear. Germline values: CDR1 MNHEY, CDR2 SVGAGI. The length of the CDR3 is 16 residues. V was clipped by 0 bases and J by 0 bases, with 12 bases between them.